This is a list of T cell receptor beta chains from one sample in a study of Graves' ophthalmopathy and Graves' hyperthyroidism. A single record per CDR3 protein comes from TCRdb applying MiXCR to the multiplex PCR reads. The sample includes about 150,000 distinct CDR3 sequences, under 40% of them seen just once. The sequenced material came from peripheral blood. The receptors originated from a woman aged 40 to 50 with Graves' ophthalmopathy. The CDR3 runs from the conserved cysteine through the conserved F or W. A D gene is named only where the DNA matches it firmly. Rows may omit the clone size; those that give it use once, few, many or a size class.

CDR3nt	CDR3aa	j_gene	abundance	d_gene	v_gene
TGTGCCTGGAGTAGTCAGGGAGACTATGGCTACACCTTC	CAWSSQGDYGYTF	TRBJ1-2	many	.	TRBV30
TGTGCCAGCAGTTTATCTCAGGGGGGGGAGACCCAGTACTTC	CASSLSQGGETQYF	TRBJ2-5	many	.	TRBV28
TGTGCCAGCAGTCCAAGCGGACAGTCTGGGGGCTACACCTTC	CASSPSGQSGGYTF	TRBJ1-2	once	.	TRBV6-2/TRBV6-3
TGCGCCAGCAGCCAAGAGGGGACATCGAATTACGAGCAGTACTTC	CASSQEGTSNYEQYF	TRBJ2-7	once	.	TRBV4-1
TGTGCCAGTACCCCAGACAGGGGAGGGAACACTGAAGCTTTCTTT	CASTPDRGGNTEAFF	TRBJ1-1	once	TRBD1	TRBV19
TGTGCTAGTGGTTTCCTGTTAGGCCCGACGAACACTGAAGCTTTCTTT	CASGFLLGPTNTEAFF	TRBJ1-1	few	.	TRBV12-5
TGTGCCAGCAGTTCCGGGACAGGTTATTACGAGCAGTACTTC	CASSSGTGYYEQYF	TRBJ2-7	many	TRBD1	TRBV27
TGTGCCAGCAGTTTATCGGGGCAGAGGCACTATGGCTACACCTTC	CASSLSGQRHYGYTF	TRBJ1-2	.	.	TRBV27
TGTGCCAGTAATATCGGACAGGGCGACTATGGCTACACCTTC	CASNIGQGDYGYTF	TRBJ1-2	many	TRBD1	TRBV28
TGTGCCTGGAGTACAGGGGGCGAAGAGACCCAGTACTTC	CAWSTGGEETQYF	TRBJ2-5	many	TRBD1	TRBV30
TGTGCCAGCAGTTTGGGACAAGGGTTTAGGGCCCTCCACTTT	CASSLGQGFRALHF	TRBJ1-6	many	.	TRBV12-3/TRBV12-4
TGTGCCAGCAGTTTTGAACTAACAGGGATGAACACTGAAGCTTTCTTT	CASSFELTGMNTEAFF	TRBJ1-1	many	.	TRBV12-3/TRBV12-4
TGTGCCAGCAGCGTAATTGCAGGCCTCTCCTGGAACACCGGGGAGCTGTTTTTT	CASSVIAGLSWNTGELFF	TRBJ2-2	.	.	TRBV9
TGTGCCAGCAGTCTTAGGCTAACTTCAGAGACCCAGTACTTC	CASSLRLTSETQYF	TRBJ2-5	many	.	TRBV28
TGTGCCACCAGCAGAGAAGGGTGGCACGAGACCCAGTACTTC	CATSREGWHETQYF	TRBJ2-5	.	.	TRBV15
TGTGCCAGCAGCACAGGACAGACCCAAGAGACCCAGTACTTC	CASSTGQTQETQYF	TRBJ2-5	.	.	TRBV25-1
TGTGCCAGCAGCTTCGCCGCAGGGGACTACGAGCAGTACTTC	CASSFAAGDYEQYF	TRBJ2-7	many	.	TRBV7-3
TGTGCCAGCAGTTCTGGGACCCTTTACGAAAACTACGAGCAGTACTTC	CASSSGTLYENYEQYF	TRBJ2-7	.	.	TRBV27
TGTGGCCCCCTGGGGATGTTCGGGGAAACGGACACTGAAGCTTTCTTT	CGPLGMFGETDTEAFF	TRBJ1-1	many	.	TRBV6-2/TRBV6-3
TGTGCCAGCAGCCCCTCCGGGGGAGTCAGAGAGACCCAGTACTTC	CASSPSGGVRETQYF	TRBJ2-5	many	.	TRBV7-9
TGTGCCAGTAGTCCAAACACCTACAGGGGCTCCTACGAGCAGTACTTC	CASSPNTYRGSYEQYF	TRBJ2-7	.	TRBD1	TRBV19
TGTGCCATCACCCAAGAGACCCAGTACTTC	CAITQETQYF	TRBJ2-5	many	.	TRBV10-3
TGTGCCAGCAGTCTACTCACAGACAGGGGGGGCAGGCTGTTTTTT	CASSLLTDRGGRLFF	TRBJ2-2	few	TRBD1	TRBV27
TGTGCCAGCACCGGAGCGGCGAGAAGATACACCTTC	CASTGAARRYTF	TRBJ1-2	many	.	TRBV12-3/TRBV12-4
TGTGCCAGCAGGAGGGACAGGTCAGACGAGCAGTACTTC	CASRRDRSDEQYF	TRBJ2-7	once	TRBD1	TRBV6-1
TGTGCCAGCCAAATTCGCCTCCAAGAGACCCAGTACTTC	CASQIRLQETQYF	TRBJ2-5	many	.	TRBV7-2
TGTGCCAGCAGTGGACCAGGGGCTACCATGAACACTGAAGCTTTCTTT	CASSGPGATMNTEAFF	TRBJ1-1	once	.	TRBV6-1